The 30 T cell receptor beta chains presented below share a single source sample, sequenced in a study of beta chain features in type 1 diabetes. All of the isolated RNA was reverse transcribed, so expressed TCRB transcripts were sequenced. The data were produced by immunoSEQ multiplex PCR, yet TCRdb's version contains in-frame clones alone and is incomplete. The profile covers hundreds of thousands of clones, with 30% appearing a single time and roughly 0.066% taken by the ten largest. Specimen: naive CD4+ T cells from blood. The receptors were gathered from a man between 18 and 29 years old in good health.

This clone came up a few times. CDR3 in amino acids: CASSLRQAGEQYF. As DNA, the CDR3 is TGCGCCAGCAGCCTCCGACAGGCTGGCGAGCAGTACTTC. V usage is TRBV4-3 and J usage is TRBJ2-7; weak D call: TRBD1 (6 bases). Germline V gene data show CDR1 as LGHNA and CDR2 as YSLEER. The CDR3 covers 13 residues. Trimming left V 4 bases short and J 6 bases short, with 13 bases between.

As to this clone: Other DNA sequences within the sample encode an identical CDR3. The chain has TRBV29-1 and TRBJ1-1; 9 bases map to TRBD1. Germline V CDR1 and CDR2: SQVTM, ANQGSEA. CDR3 length: 13 residues. J lost 0 bases, V lost 7 bases, and 3 bases had no gene match. The CDR3 region is CSGDRGMNTEAFF. In nucleotides, the CDR3 is TGCAGCGGAGACAGGGGGATGAACACTGAAGCTTTCTTT. Supplemented by reference TRBV29-1 and TRBJ1-1, the full variable domain reads SAVISQKPSRDICQRGTSLTIQCQVDSQVTMMFWYRQQPGQSLTLIATANQGSEATYESGFVIDKFPISRPNLTFSTLTVSNMSPEDSSIYLCSGDRGMNTEAFFGQGTRLTVV.

This chain connects TRBV10-3 to TRBJ1-2; 8 nucleotides align to TRBD1. V lost 0 bases to trimming and J lost 5 bases; unmatched junction nucleotides: 8. The CDR3 totals 16 residues. Looked up from germline, CDR1 is ENHRY and CDR2 is SYGVKD. CDR3 sequence (DNA): TGTGCCATCAGTGAGTCCGGACAGGGAGGGGAGTATGGCTACACCTTC. The encoded protein is CAISESGQGGEYGYTF.

This clone has only a few counts. V is TRBV15 and J is TRBJ2-5, with a possible D match to TRBD1 (6 bases). Trimming took 3 bases from V and 5 from J, leaving 19 bases between them. CDR3 size: 16 residues. Germline V gene lookup returns CDR1 LNHNV and CDR2 YYDKDF (reference sequence). The CDR3 protein is CATSRGVGTPMETQYF. The CDR3 region has the DNA TGTGCCACCAGCAGGGGAGTAGGGACACCCATGGAGACCCAGTACTTC.

The chain is built from TRBV20-1 and TRBJ2-7; D ambiguous. CDR3 size: 11 residues. The germline V gene encodes CDR1 DFQATT and CDR2 SNEGSKA (reference sequence). V was clipped by 6 bases and J by 9 bases, with 15 bases between them. The CDR3 DNA reads as TGCAGTGCACCGGACCGGGCCGTGCAGTACTTC. It is translated as CSAPDRAVQYF.

This rearrangement joins TRBV28 to TRBJ2-7; TRBD2 aligns across 10 bases. Germline CDR1 MDHEN, CDR2 SYDVKM. V dropped 6 bases and J dropped 2; count of bases not matched to a gene: 4. The CDR3 totals 14 residues. The CDR3 DNA reads as TGTGCCAGCAGGCCGGGACTAGCGCCCTACGAGCAGTACTTC. Protein sequence: CASRPGLAPYEQYF.

Only a few counts were recorded for this clone. The genes are TRBV29-1 and TRBJ2-3; the D is unclear. Trimming pared 7 bases from V and 1 base from J, leaving 9 bases between. Germline V gives CDR1 SQVTM, CDR2 ANQGSEA. This CDR3 has 12 residues. CDR3 in DNA: TGCAGCGGGAAAGGACGCACAGATACGCAGTATTTT. Translated: CSGKGRTDTQYF.

This clone appeared a few times. The chain combines TRBV29-1 with TRBJ1-1, with D maybe TRBD1 (5 bases). Per the germline V gene, CDR1 is SQVTM and CDR2 is ANQGSEA. The CDR3 covers 13 residues. V dropped 3 bases and J dropped 1 base, with 9 bases sitting between them. CDR3 nucleotide sequence: TGCAGCGTTGAGCGAGGGGAGAACACTGAAGCTTTCTTT. Amino acid sequence: CSVERGENTEAFF.

This clone was picked up one time. V usage is TRBV7-9 and J usage is TRBJ1-5; D call uncertain. Germline CDR1 SEHNR, CDR2 FQNEAQ (reference sequence). The CDR3 consists of 13 residues. Trimming took off 2 bases at V and 2 bases at J, with 4 bases between the two ends. The CDR3 sequence is CASSLSRNQPQHF. The CDR3 region has the DNA TGTGCCAGCAGCTTAAGCCGCAATCAGCCCCAGCATTTT.

V usage is TRBV14 and J usage is TRBJ2-1, with 9 bases identical to TRBD2. Germline lookup yields CDR1 SGHDN and CDR2 FVKESK. This CDR3 has 15 amino acids. J gave up 7 bases and V 0 bases, and 4 bases lay outside the gene matches. The CDR3 DNA reads TGTGCCAGCAGCCAAGAAGCGGGAGGAGGTAATGAGCAGTTCTTC. Protein: CASSQEAGGGNEQFF.

The genes are TRBV29-1 and TRBJ2-5, with D tentatively TRBD1 (5 bases). Germline CDR1 and CDR2: SQVTM and ANQGSEA. The CDR3 is 12 residues long. With 4 bases removed from V and 5 bases from J, the gap between germline ends came to 11 bases. The CDR3 DNA follows: TGCAGCGTTGGCACAGGAAGGGAGACCCAGTACTTC. It yields the protein CSVGTGRETQYF.

V is TRBV28 and J is TRBJ2-5; D is uncertain. V gave up 5 bases and J gave up 5 bases, with 12 bases separating them. CDR1 MDHEN and CDR2 SYDVKM come from the germline V gene. This CDR3 comprises 13 residues. As DNA, the CDR3 is TGTGCCAGCAGTCCGCCCCCGACCGAGACCCAGTACTTC. It specifies CASSPPPTETQYF. The full variable domain, rest sourced from reference TRBV28 and TRBJ2-5, is DVKVTQSSRYLVKRTGEKVFLECVQDMDHENMFWYRQDPGLGLRLIYFSYDVKMKEKGDIPEGYSVSREKKERFSLILESASTNQTSMYLCASSPPPTETQYFGPGTRLLVL.

The V and J genes are TRBV29-1 and TRBJ2-5, with D maybe TRBD1 (6 bases). CDR1 is SQVTM and CDR2 is ANQGSEA in the germline V gene. This CDR3 is built from 15 residues. Trimming stripped 6 bases from V and 1 base from J, with 18 bases between. CDR3 amino acids: CSVDRYGRGQETQYF. As DNA, the CDR3 is TGCAGCGTCGACAGATACGGCAGGGGCCAAGAGACCCAGTACTTC.

In its sample, this clone was seen a few times. The rearrangement uses TRBV12-5 and TRBJ1-1; weak D call: TRBD1 (5 bases). The CDR3 spans 14 residues. Trimming removed 5 bases at V and 9 bases at J, with 19 bases between. From germline, CDR1 is LGHNT and CDR2 FRNRAP. CDR3 sequence: CASGPPSPGPKAFF. The CDR3 DNA reads TGTGCTAGTGGTCCCCCGTCTCCGGGGCCTAAAGCTTTCTTT.

This clone has only a few counts. This sequence joins TRBV27 and TRBJ2-1; D might be TRBD1 (6 bases). V dropped 5 bases and J dropped 5 bases, with 22 bases sitting between them. The germline V gene has CDR1 MNHEY and CDR2 SMNVEV (reference sequence). The CDR3 sequence is 17 residues long. The CDR3 nucleotides are TGTGCCAGCAGTGCCCGACAGGTCGTCATGAGGGACAATGAGCAGTTCTTC. The encoded protein is CASSARQVVMRDNEQFF.

This clone has a handful of counts. V and J are TRBV7-2 and TRBJ2-3; no reliable D call. Germline assignment: CDR1 SGHTA and CDR2 FQGNSA. The CDR3 sequence is 12 residues long. Trimming took 5 bases from V and 4 from J, leaving 7 bases between them. The CDR3 sequence is CASSKRADTQYF. The CDR3 DNA follows: TGTGCCAGCAGCAAGAGAGCAGATACGCAGTATTTT.

The chain has TRBV2 and TRBJ1-1; D not certain. Trimming stripped 4 bases from V and 0 bases from J, with 9 bases between. Germline V gene data show CDR1 as SNHLY and CDR2 as FYNNEI. The CDR3 length is 14 residues. The DNA of the CDR3 is TGTGCCAGCAGTGTCGGGATGCTGAACACTGAAGCTTTCTTT. Its translation is CASSVGMLNTEAFF.

This clone was seen only a few times. The same CDR3 is also encoded by other DNA sequences in this sample. This chain uses TRBV5-1 with TRBJ2-3; TRBD1 matches at 7 bases. The ends lost 2 bases at V and 3 bases at J; junction bases unmatched: 3. The length of the CDR3 is 14 residues. Germline V gives CDR1 SGHRS, CDR2 YFSETQ. The CDR3 DNA reads TGCGCCAGCAGCTTCGGGACAGCAACAGATACGCAGTATTTT. This codes for CASSFGTATDTQYF.

This sequence joins TRBV10-3 and TRBJ1-2; D gene uncertain. Germline values: CDR1 ENHRY, CDR2 SYGVKD. CDR3 size: 15 residues. The germline V and J ends were trimmed by 4 bases and 6 bases, with 18 bases remaining between them. In DNA form, the CDR3 reads TGTGCCATCAGTGTTGAGTTGGGAGGGTTGAATGGCTACACCTTC. As protein: CAISVELGGLNGYTF.

The chain joins TRBV5-1 to TRBJ2-7; TRBD2 aligns across 10 bases. The CDR3 loop spans 14 amino acids. Germline V CDR1 and CDR2: SGHRS, YFSETQ. The junction had 7 bases not matched to a gene; V was cut back by 4 bases and J by 6 bases. The CDR3 region is CASSTRLAGAEQYF. CDR3 DNA sequence: TGCGCCAGCAGCACTCGGCTAGCGGGAGCCGAGCAGTACTTC.

Comment on this clone: This sample also contains other DNA sequences that code for the same CDR3. The CDR3 region has the DNA TGTGCCAGCAGCCGGAGCTCTGGGGCCAACGTCCTGACTTTC. This gives the protein CASSRSSGANVLTF. This sequence joins TRBV7-9 and TRBJ2-6; D not resolved. Germline lookup yields CDR1 SEHNR and CDR2 FQNEAQ (reference sequence). The CDR3 has 14 amino acids. V gave up 5 bases and J gave up 0 bases, with 5 bases separating them.

A few counts support this clone. The CDR3 nucleotides read TGTGCCTGGAGAACAACAGGGGGGCGAGAAAAACTGTTTTTT. This gives the protein CAWRTTGGREKLFF. This chain links TRBV30 with TRBJ1-4; 8 bases agree with TRBD1. The CDR3 runs to 14 residues. Germline V lookup: CDR1 GTSNPN, CDR2 SVGIG (reference sequence). With 3 bases clipped from V and 8 bases from J, the junction kept 8 bases outside the gene matches. Based on the CDR3 plus reference TRBV30 and TRBJ1-4, the full variable domain is SQTIHQWPATLVQPVGSPLSLECTVEGTSNPNLYWYRQAAGRGLQLLFYSVGIGQISSEVPQNLSASRPQDRQFILSSKKLLLSDSGFYLCAWRTTGGREKLFFGSGTQLSVL.

The chain joins TRBV7-2 to TRBJ2-3, with a tentative D call TRBD1 (6 bases). CDR1 and CDR2 from the germline V gene are SGHTA and FQGNSA. Trimming took 3 bases from V and 6 from J, leaving 10 bases between them. The CDR3 extends over 13 amino acids. CDR3 protein: CASSFTGPDTQYF. CDR3 nucleotide sequence: TGTGCCAGCAGCTTCACAGGGCCCGATACGCAGTATTTT.

The J gene is TRBJ1-4, the V gene TRBV30, with D hard to call. The CDR3 sequence is 12 residues long. Germline CDR1 and CDR2: GTSNPN and SVGIG (reference sequence). Trimming took off 3 bases at V and 7 bases at J, with 9 bases between the two ends. CDR3 region: CAWRREFEKLFF. The CDR3 region has the DNA TGTGCCTGGAGGAGGGAGTTTGAAAAACTGTTTTTT. Filled out from reference TRBV30 and TRBJ1-4, the complete variable domain reads SQTIHQWPATLVQPVGSPLSLECTVEGTSNPNLYWYRQAAGRGLQLLFYSVGIGQISSEVPQNLSASRPQDRQFILSSKKLLLSDSGFYLCAWRREFEKLFFGSGTQLSVL.

The chain couples TRBV27 to TRBJ1-2; TRBD1 matches at 9 bases. The germline gives CDR1 MNHEY, CDR2 SMNVEV (reference sequence). This CDR3 is 14 amino acids long. Trimming took 6 bases from V and 2 from J; bases not matched to a gene: 4. CDR3 in amino acids: CASRSDRGNYGYTF. In DNA form, the CDR3 reads TGTGCCAGCAGGTCCGACAGGGGGAACTATGGCTACACCTTC.

The chain has TRBV5-1 and TRBJ2-3, with D possibly TRBD1 on 5 matching bases. This CDR3 has 14 amino acids. Germline lookup yields CDR1 SGHRS and CDR2 YFSETQ. Trimming took 0 bases from V and 1 from J, leaving 6 bases between them. CDR3 coding DNA: TGCGCCAGCAGCTTGGAGACAGGCACAGATACGCAGTATTTT. Translation gives CASSLETGTDTQYF.

This clone was found once. The chain couples TRBV6-5 to TRBJ2-3; tentatively, D is TRBD2 (5 bases). Germline V gene data show CDR1 as MNHEY and CDR2 as SVGAGI. The CDR3 contains 14 residues. With 4 bases removed from V and 4 bases from J, the gap between germline ends came to 12 bases. DNA of the CDR3: TGTGCCAGCAGTTTCTCAGCGGCCGCAGATACGCAGTATTTT. This translates into CASSFSAAADTQYF.

This clone was seen more than once but under ten times. The V and J genes are TRBV4-3 and TRBJ2-7, with 8 nucleotides matching TRBD1. The V segment lost 1 base and the J segment 2 bases; nucleotides outside the gene matches: 10. Germline V CDR1 and CDR2: LGHNA, YSLEER. The CDR3 is made up of 17 amino acids. The CDR3 DNA reads as TGCGCCAGCAGCCAAGGGTTGACAGGGGAACTGGCCTACGAGCAGTACTTC. This translates into CASSQGLTGELAYEQYF.

V and J are TRBV6-1 and TRBJ2-1; D may be TRBD2 (5 bases). Trimming shortened V by 3 bases and J by 0 bases, and 9 bases separated the two germline ends. Germline loops: CDR1 MNHNS, CDR2 SASEGT. The CDR3 covers 15 residues. The CDR3 DNA follows: TGTGCCAGCAGTGAGGTGGGGAGCTCCTACAATGAGCAGTTCTTC. Its translation: CASSEVGSSYNEQFF.

This clone has a handful of counts. The V and J genes are TRBV7-3 and TRBJ2-3; a possible D gene is TRBD2 (5 bases). Trimming pared 4 bases from V and 4 bases from J, leaving 9 bases between. The length of the CDR3 is 13 residues. The germline gives CDR1 SGHTA, CDR2 FQGTGA. Here the CDR3 DNA reads TGTGCCAGCAGCTATATGGGAGCAGATACGCAGTATTTT. Translating it yields CASSYMGADTQYF. Complete variable domain (other parts from reference TRBV7-3 and TRBJ2-3): GAGVSQTPSNKVTEKGKYVELRCDPISGHTALYWYRQSLGQGPEFLIYFQGTGAADDSGLPNDRFFAVRPEGSVSTLKIQRTERGDSAVYLCASSYMGADTQYFGPGTRLTVL.